This TCR beta chain was profiled in a study of T cells after yellow fever vaccination. Looking at the study overall: The fractions with low cell numbers were processed using SMART-Seq v4 Ultra Low Input.

This clonotype was counted between two and nine times. Its specificity is unknown. Findings of the study overall: Across the CD4 and CD8 compartments, a small share of clonotypes was present in both. Abundant clonotypes (contaminants from the bulk population) could be present in FACS-sorted repertoires.

Trimming took off 1 base at V and 0 bases at J, with 8 bases between the two ends. The CDR3 extends over 15 amino acids. Per germline, CDR1 SGHRS and CDR2 YFSETQ. TCR cDNA was made by 5'RACE template switching, adding a universal primer site and UMIs. TCRdb passed the 5' RACE reads through MiXCR, listing each CDR3 protein once. The repertoire consists of about 630,000 distinct CDR3 sequences, with roughly an eighth occurring once and the leading ten covering about 16%. This clonotype was sampled from a man younger than 45 who received the YFV17D yellow fever vaccine. The V call is TRBV5-1, the J call TRBJ2-1; D uncertain. The sample here was PBMCs, taken on the day of the yellow fever booster vaccination. As DNA, the CDR3 is TGCGCCAGCAGCTTGTCAGAAAACTCCTACAATGAGCAGTTCTTC. Its protein is CASSLSENSYNEQFF.